These 2 T cell receptor beta chains originate from one sample sequenced in a study of T cell repertoires in cytomegalovirus infection. TCRdb re-called the reads with MiXCR, one entry per CDR3 protein. The table records 250,000 to 300,000 distinct CDR3 sequences, 17% of them present only once. Sample: CD8+ T cells from PBMCs. The receptors derive from a human donor in good health (CMV status not recorded). Some clones in this sample may be carry-over from other donors' samples.

This clonotype has more than one count but fewer than ten. The rearrangement uses TRBV6-5 and TRBJ2-3; tentatively, D is TRBD1 (5 bases). CDR1 is MNHEY and CDR2 is SVGAGI in the germline V gene. This CDR3 region has 16 residues. V lost 2 bases, J lost 4 bases, and 16 bases lay in between. CDR3 DNA: TGTGCCAGCAGTTACGGTCCAGGGCGGCAGGCAGATACGCAGTATTTT. Encoded protein: CASSYGPGRQADTQYF.

A remark on this clonotype: A much larger clone lies a single base off, so this may be a read error. The chain links TRBV6-5 to TRBJ1-1; 7 nucleotides line up with TRBD1. The germline CDR1 and CDR2 sequences are MNHEY and SVGAGI. This CDR3 is built from 17 residues. The J segment lost 7 bases and the V segment lost 7 bases, leaving 21 bases of the junction unmatched. CDR3 coding DNA: TGTGCCAGCACCTGGGGGAGAGAGGGGGCGGGTGTGGGTGAAGCTTTCTTT. Amino acids: CASTWGREGAGVGEAFF.